This T cell receptor beta chain was sequenced for a study of blood T cell repertoires in COVID-19. For the study at large: Both acute and convalescent COVID-19 samples were obtained from the United States, Italy and Spain.

How the authors handled the data: Reference gene primer amplification gave nucleated cell count estimates. Only in-frame clones appear in the TCRdb table, and some are missing; sequencing was by immunoSEQ multiplex PCR. V and J calls and clone size are as listed in that table; D and trimming were resolved from the DNA. The sample has fewer than 350,000 clones, about 93% seen once; the top ten hold about 6.8%. Germline CDR1 MDHEN, CDR2 SYDVKM. Trimming took off 3 bases at V and 2 bases at J, with 10 bases between the two ends. This CDR3 has 14 amino acids. Patients of the Seattle cohort, enrolled during active infection, were followed longitudinally.

V gene TRBV28 combines with J gene TRBJ1-1; no firm D call. The sequence came from a woman aged 30 to 39 with COVID-19, enrolled during active disease. The material sequenced was peripheral blood. The CDR3 reads CASSFLRRNTEAFF. The CDR3 bases are TGTGCCAGCAGTTTTCTGCGCCGTAACACTGAAGCTTTCTTT.